This T cell receptor (beta chain) was retrieved from a study of blood T cell repertoires in COVID-19. Study-wide background: Acute-phase and convalescent COVID-19 samples originated in the United States, Italy and Spain. Sources were T cells, B-cell-depleted T cells, or PBMCs; the material itself was cDNA or gDNA.

CDR3 length equals 16 residues. Per the germline V gene, CDR1 is SGHRS and CDR2 is YFSETQ. Trimming took 0 bases from V and 5 from J; bases not matched to a gene: 10. This clone came up a few times. As processed by the authors: For nucleated cells, counts were estimated from reference gene primer amplification. Measured with immunoSEQ multiplex PCR; TCRdb has only the in-frame clones, and not every one. The D gene and trimming were derived from the DNA, and the V and J assignments and clone size from that table. The data contain about 300,000 clones, about 87% of them singletons. The TCR originated in a woman aged 25-40 years who had recovered from COVID-19. This sequence joins TRBV5-1 and TRBJ2-7; the match to TRBD2 covers 8 bases. The specimen was peripheral blood. The CDR3 nucleotides are TGCGCCAGCAGCTTGGATCCGGGACTAGTGTCGAACGAGCAGTACTTC. Encoded protein: CASSLDPGLVSNEQYF.